Shown below are 9 T cell receptor beta chains from a single sample sequenced in a study of blood T cells in healthy people across ages. Using a J-beta primer mix together with a sample-barcoded 5' primer, a second PCR was run for about 7 to 12 cycles. TCRdb reprocessed the 5' RACE reads via MiXCR and lists one record per CDR3 protein. The sample lists roughly 1.6 million distinct CDR3 sequences; roughly 32% were seen once. Input material: blood. These receptors originate from a woman in her 30s in good health.

In its sample, this clonotype was seen once. V gene TRBV6-6 combines with J gene TRBJ2-4, with TRBD1 matching over 12 bases. CDR3 length: 13 amino acids. V lost 7 bases, J lost 14 bases, and 9 bases stayed unmatched. CDR1 and CDR2 from the germline V gene are MNHNY and SVGAGI (reference sequence). The CDR3 DNA sequence: TGTGCCAGCACCGGGACAGGGGGCGAGGAGGAGTACTTC. Translation: CASTGTGGEEEYF.

The rearrangement joins TRBV6-5 to TRBJ2-5; TRBD2 agrees at 9 bases. Trimming took 0 bases from V and 5 from J; bases not matched to a gene: 16. Germline V CDR1 and CDR2: MNHEY, SVGAGI. The CDR3 is 19 residues long. The CDR3 bases are TGTGCCAGCAGTTACTCGAAGGTTGGGGGGCTAGCGGGATTTGAGACCCAGTACTTC. It is translated as CASSYSKVGGLAGFETQYF.

CDR3 in DNA: TGTGCCAGCAGCTTATCTCCAGGAGTTTACAATGAGCAGTTCTTC. It is translated as CASSLSPGVYNEQFF. The chain uses TRBV7-9 and TRBJ2-1, with D unresolved. This CDR3 spans 15 amino acids. Trimming removed 2 bases from V and 4 bases from J, with 12 bases in between. Germline V CDR1 and CDR2: SEHNR, FQNEAQ (reference sequence).

This clonotype turned up a few times. J is TRBJ2-1 and V is TRBV9; 7 bases match TRBD2. The V and J ends lost 3 bases and 4 bases, in that order; junction bases with no gene match: 4. The CDR3 sequence is 14 residues long. Germline V gene sequence: CDR1 SGDLS, CDR2 YYNGEE. The CDR3: CASSAGRGYNEQFF. In nucleotides, the CDR3 is TGTGCCAGCAGCGCGGGGCGGGGGTACAATGAGCAGTTCTTC.

This clonotype has just a few counts. The J gene is TRBJ2-5, the V gene TRBV3-1; D call uncertain. The germline V and J ends were trimmed by 1 base and 7 bases, with 10 bases remaining between them. The germline CDR1 and CDR2 sequences are LGHDT and YNNKEL (reference sequence). CDR3 length: 13 amino acids. The CDR3 DNA follows: TGTGCCAGCAGCCAAGGCCGCTCCGGGACCCAGTACTTC. Protein: CASSQGRSGTQYF.

This clonotype was detected many times. This sequence joins TRBV12-3 or TRBV12-4 and TRBJ1-2, with D possibly TRBD1 on 5 matching bases. This CDR3 comprises 14 residues. V lost 6 bases and J lost 8, with 19 bases in between. This CDR3 reads CASSRQGRVRGYTF. In nucleotides, the CDR3 is TGTGCCAGCAGCCGCCAGGGAAGGGTTCGGGGCTACACCTTC.

The chain couples TRBV29-1 to TRBJ2-7; 8 bases line up with TRBD1. The CDR3 has 14 amino acids. Germline V gene data show CDR1 as SQVTM and CDR2 as ANQGSEA. J lost 1 base, V lost 7 bases, and 9 bases had no gene match. The CDR3 here is CSAAGTGPSYEQYF. The DNA of the CDR3 is TGCAGCGCCGCGGGGACAGGCCCTTCCTACGAGCAGTACTTC.

The sample holds a few counts of this clonotype. The chain uses TRBV29-1 and TRBJ2-3; 8 positions agree with TRBD2. The CDR3 totals 12 residues. The V gene end was trimmed by 7 bases and the J gene end by 8 bases; junction bases not matched to a gene: 8. Germline values: CDR1 SQVTM, CDR2 ANQGSEA. CDR3 loop: CSGLSGAITQYF. In nucleotides, the CDR3 is TGCAGCGGCCTTAGCGGGGCGATTACGCAGTATTTT.

This chain links TRBV5-1 with TRBJ2-5; D is perhaps TRBD2 (5 bases). CDR3 length: 14 residues. The germline V gene encodes CDR1 SGHRS and CDR2 YFSETQ. Deletions cut 7 bases from V and 1 base from J, with 14 bases between. The CDR3 sequence: CASATRGLQETQYF. The CDR3 nucleotides are TGCGCCAGCGCCACCCGCGGACTCCAAGAGACCCAGTACTTC.